Below, 3 T cell receptor beta chains from the same sample are listed, as sequenced in a study of cytomegalovirus exposure and HLA in healthy donors. PCR used 60 Vbeta primers and 13 Jbeta primers. Assay used: immunoSEQ multiplex PCR; TCRdb lists only in-frame clones, some missing. The sample carries 150,000 or so clones, around 68% recorded once. Material: PBMCs. These receptors all come from a young man in good health and CMV-seronegative.

This chain connects TRBV11-2 to TRBJ1-2, with D possibly TRBD1 on 6 matching bases. Germline CDR1 reads SGHAT; CDR2 reads FQNNGV. CDR3 length: 17 amino acids. Between the trimmed V and J ends, which lost 0 bases and 6 bases, there was a span of 20 bases. CDR3 amino acids: CASSLDGTGSLGDGYTF. Written as DNA, the CDR3 is TGTGCCAGCAGCTTAGACGGAACAGGGAGCCTTGGCGATGGCTACACCTTC.

Concerning this clone itself: Distinct nucleotide sequences in the sample also encode this CDR3. The rearrangement links TRBV5-4 to TRBJ2-7; D remains ambiguous. Germline V gene lookup returns CDR1 SGHNT and CDR2 YYREEE (reference sequence). Trimming took off 0 bases at V and 4 bases at J, with 5 bases between the two ends. The CDR3 is 12 residues long. CDR3 residues: CASSLDRYEQYF. The CDR3 bases are TGTGCCAGCAGCTTGGACAGATACGAGCAGTACTTC.

V and J are TRBV5-3 and TRBJ1-2; D is perhaps TRBD1 (6 bases). TRBV5-3 is an ORF; its function is uncertain. The CDR3 spans 14 residues. Trimming removed 4 bases at V and 2 bases at J, with 12 bases between. DNA for the CDR3: TGTGCCAGAAGCGAGACGGGACAAAACTATGGCTACACCTTC. It translates to CARSETGQNYGYTF.